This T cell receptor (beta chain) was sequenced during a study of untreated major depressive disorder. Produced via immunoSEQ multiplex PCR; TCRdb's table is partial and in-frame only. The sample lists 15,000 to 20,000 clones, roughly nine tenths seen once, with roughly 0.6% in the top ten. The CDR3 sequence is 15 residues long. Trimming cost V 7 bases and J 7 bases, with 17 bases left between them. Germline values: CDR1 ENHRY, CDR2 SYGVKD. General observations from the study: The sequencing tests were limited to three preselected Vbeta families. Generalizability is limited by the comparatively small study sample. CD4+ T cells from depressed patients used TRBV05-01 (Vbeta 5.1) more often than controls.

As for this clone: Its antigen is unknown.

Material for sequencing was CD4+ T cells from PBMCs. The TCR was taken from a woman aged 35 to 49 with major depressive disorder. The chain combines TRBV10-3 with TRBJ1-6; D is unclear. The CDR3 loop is CAIKPGRTPNSPLHF. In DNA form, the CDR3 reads TGTGCCATCAAACCGGGGAGGACCCCAAATTCACCCCTCCACTTT.